This T cell receptor beta chain is drawn from a study of shared clonotypes between healthy human individuals. Study outcomes and limitations: Estimated clonotype richness was generally higher in naive than memory subsets.

Germline CDR1 is SGHRS and CDR2 is YFSETQ. V lost 4 bases to trimming and J lost 5 bases, with 12 bases between them. There are 13 residues in the CDR3. Remarks on this clone: Its antigen is undetermined.

Each subset's genomic DNA was shared equally among a number of immunoSEQ plates. Clones were read by immunoSEQ multiplex PCR, and TCRdb kept only the in-frame ones, dropping some. Among roughly 1,100,000 clones listed, roughly 75% were seen once. Partitioning of CD4+ cells yielded a CD45RA+ naive subset and a CD45RA-negative memory subset. The genes are TRBV5-1 and TRBJ2-5, with D maybe TRBD1 (6 bases). This receptor was taken from a man between 18 and 29 years old in good health. Sequencing was performed on memory CD4+ T cells sorted from blood. Sample subset: CD45RA-negative fraction. This chain's CDR3 is CASSLRGAETQYF. CDR3 DNA: TGCGCCAGCAGCCTCAGGGGAGCGGAGACCCAGTACTTC. The entire variable domain, with the rest obtained from reference TRBV5-1 and TRBJ2-5, is as follows: KAGVTQTPRYLIKTRGQQVTLSCSPISGHRSVSWYQQTPGQGLQFLFEYFSETQRNKGNFPGRFSGRQFSNSRSEMNVSTLELGDSALYLCASSLRGAETQYFGPGTRLLVL.